This T cell receptor (beta chain) originates from a study of regulatory T cells in long-lasting Graves disease. This clonotype was seen a few times. CDR3-region Arm-PCR and iRepertoire HTBI primers produced the TCR beta libraries. TCRdb re-called the multiplex PCR reads through MiXCR, storing one row per CDR3 protein. The repertoire consists of some 470,000 distinct CDR3 sequences, with around a fifth occurring once and the leading ten covering roughly 6.9%. Time point of the sample: persistent/refractory GD, antithyroid drugs over 5 years with positive TRAb. Following extraction of RNA from PBMCs, that RNA was used to make the TCR library. The CDR3 consists of 14 residues. Trimming took 8 bases from V and 0 from J, leaving 13 bases between them. Germline V CDR1 and CDR2: MNHEY, SMNVEV (reference sequence).

Here the sequenced sample was peripheral blood mononuclear cells (PBMCs), taken when the disease was refractory, from a patient treated with antithyroid drugs. The receptor was derived from a female donor with Graves disease. The rearrangement links TRBV27 to TRBJ1-2, with D unclear. Written as DNA, the CDR3 is TGTGCCAGCGCCCCTGACCGTCCTAACTATGGCTACACCTTC. It translates to CASAPDRPNYGYTF.